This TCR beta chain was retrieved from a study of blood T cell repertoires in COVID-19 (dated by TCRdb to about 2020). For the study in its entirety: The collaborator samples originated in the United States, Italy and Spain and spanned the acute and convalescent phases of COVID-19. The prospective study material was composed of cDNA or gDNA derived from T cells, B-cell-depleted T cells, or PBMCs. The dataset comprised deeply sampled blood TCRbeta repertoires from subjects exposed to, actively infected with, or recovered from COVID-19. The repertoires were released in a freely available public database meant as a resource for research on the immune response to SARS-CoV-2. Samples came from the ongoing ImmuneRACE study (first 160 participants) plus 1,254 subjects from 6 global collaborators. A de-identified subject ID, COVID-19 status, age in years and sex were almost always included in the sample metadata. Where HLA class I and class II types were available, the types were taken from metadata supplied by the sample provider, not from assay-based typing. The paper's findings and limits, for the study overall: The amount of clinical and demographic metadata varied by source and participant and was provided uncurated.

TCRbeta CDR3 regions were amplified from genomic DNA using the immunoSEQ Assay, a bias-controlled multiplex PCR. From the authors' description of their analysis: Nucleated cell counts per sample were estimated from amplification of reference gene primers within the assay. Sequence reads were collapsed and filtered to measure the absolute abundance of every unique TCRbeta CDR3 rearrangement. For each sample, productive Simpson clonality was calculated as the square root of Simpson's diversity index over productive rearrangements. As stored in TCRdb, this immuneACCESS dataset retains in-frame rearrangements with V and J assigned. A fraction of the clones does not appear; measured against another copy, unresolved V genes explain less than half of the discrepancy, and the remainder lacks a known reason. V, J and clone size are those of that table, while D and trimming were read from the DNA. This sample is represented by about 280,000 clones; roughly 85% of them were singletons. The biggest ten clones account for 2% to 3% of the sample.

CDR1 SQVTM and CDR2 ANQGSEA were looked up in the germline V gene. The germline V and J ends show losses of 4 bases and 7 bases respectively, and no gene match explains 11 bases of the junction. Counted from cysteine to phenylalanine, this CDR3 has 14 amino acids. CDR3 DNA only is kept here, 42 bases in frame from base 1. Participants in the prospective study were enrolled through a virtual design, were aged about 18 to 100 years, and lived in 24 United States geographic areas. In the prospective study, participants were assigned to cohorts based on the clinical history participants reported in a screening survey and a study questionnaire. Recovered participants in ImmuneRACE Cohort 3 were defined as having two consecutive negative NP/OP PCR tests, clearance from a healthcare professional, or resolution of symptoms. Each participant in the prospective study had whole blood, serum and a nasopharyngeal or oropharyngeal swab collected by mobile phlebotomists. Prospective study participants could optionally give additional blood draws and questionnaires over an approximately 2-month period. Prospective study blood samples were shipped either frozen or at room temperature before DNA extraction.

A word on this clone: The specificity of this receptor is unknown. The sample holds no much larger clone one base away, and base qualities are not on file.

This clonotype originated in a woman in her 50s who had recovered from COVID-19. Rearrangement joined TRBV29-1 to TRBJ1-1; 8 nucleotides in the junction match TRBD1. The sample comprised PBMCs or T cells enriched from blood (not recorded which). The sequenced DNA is TGCAGCGTTGTTGTAGGGACAGGAACATATGAAGCTTTCTTT. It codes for CSVVVGTGTYEAFF. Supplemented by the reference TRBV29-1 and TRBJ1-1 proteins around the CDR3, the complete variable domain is SAVISQKPSRDICQRGTSLTIQCQVDSQVTMMFWYRQQPGQSLTLIATANQGSEATYESGFVIDKFPISRPNLTFSTLTVSNMSPEDSSIYLCSVVVGTGTYEAFFGQGTRLTVV.